One and the same sample provided the 2 T cell receptor beta chains below, sequenced in a study of PD-1 blockade in classical Hodgkin lymphoma. As to time point: cycle 4 day 1 (C4D1), after more than 5 weeks of nivolumab. With no exception, relapse followed autologous stem cell transplantation in all patients, and brentuximab vedotin exposure varied. Purified CD4+ T cells were obtained from thawed PBMCs through magnetic negative selection. Profiling relied on immunoSEQ multiplex PCR, and the TCRdb table lists in-frame clones only, not all of them. The sample includes 15,000 to 20,000 clones, approximately 77% seen only once; the top ten take approximately 2.2%. The sequencing used CD4+ T cells from blood, collected before the fourth cycle of nivolumab. These receptor sequences come from a human donor with classical Hodgkin lymphoma.

This chain connects TRBV9 to TRBJ2-3; the D is unclear. Germline V gives CDR1 SGDLS, CDR2 YYNGEE. This CDR3 is 14 amino acids long. The V gene lost 0 bases and the J gene lost 6 bases, with 11 bases spanning the gap. The CDR3 sequence is CASSVEVGRDTQYF. CDR3 bases: TGTGCCAGCAGCGTAGAGGTTGGACGGGATACGCAGTATTTT.

The J gene is TRBJ1-2, the V gene TRBV4-1, with TRBD1 as a possible D gene (6 bases). CDR1 and CDR2 from the germline V gene are MGHRA and YSYEKL. This CDR3 spans 20 amino acids. Trimming stripped 0 bases from V and 0 bases from J, with 23 bases between. CDR3 DNA sequence: TGCGCCAGCAGCCAAGATTTCTTCTCAGCAGGGGCAAAAGCTAACTATGGCTACACCTTC. It is translated as CASSQDFFSAGAKANYGYTF.